This TCR beta chain is drawn from a study of T-cell reconstitution after alpha-beta-depleted transplantation in children. The CDR3 is made up of 11 amino acids. V trimming: 4 bases; J trimming: 13 bases; junction bases outside the gene matches: 7. CDR1 is DFQATT and CDR2 is SNEGSKA in the germline V gene (reference sequence). In this sample, this clonotype turned up many times. Unique molecular identifiers were used in preparing the TCRbeta library. From the PCR reads, TCRdb called clonotypes with MiXCR, one entry per CDR3 protein. The sample shows approximately 630,000 distinct CDR3 sequences, about 12% of them seen only once.

The specimen was PBMCs, collected before TCRalphabeta/CD19-depleted stem cell transplant. This sequence originates from a girl aged 2 to 9 with congenital amegakaryocytic thrombocytopenia, due to receive a stem cell transplant. The V gene is TRBV20-1, the J gene TRBJ2-5; 9 nucleotides line up with TRBD1. CDR3 nucleotide sequence: TGCAGTGCTAAACCACAGGGGGCCCGGTACTTC. It translates to CSAKPQGARYF.